A single sample gave rise to the 26 T cell receptor beta chains below, sequenced in a study of blood T cell repertoires in COVID-19 (dated by TCRdb to 2018 to 2020). Library prep was done by the immunoSEQ multiplex PCR assay. TCRdb took this table from immuneACCESS and kept in-frame rearrangements with V and J called. Such tables lack part of the clones; where checked against another copy, unresolved V genes explain under half of the gap, and the rest is unexplained. The sample profile shows hundreds of thousands of clones; around nine tenths of them were found once. The ten largest make up 2% to 2.5% of the sample. The sequenced sample was peripheral blood. All receptors derive from a woman aged 35 to 49 who had recovered from COVID-19.

The chain has TRBV7-2 and TRBJ2-3, with 7 bases fitting TRBD2. The CDR3 extends over 17 amino acids. Germline values: CDR1 SGHTA, CDR2 FQGNSA. The V and J ends lost 5 bases and 1 base, in that order; junction bases with no gene match: 12. The CDR3 protein is CASSPEVTSQRTDTQYF. CDR3 DNA sequence: TGTGCCAGCAGCCCAGAAGTGACTAGCCAGCGCACAGATACGCAGTATTTT. Variable domain in full (rest from reference TRBV7-2 and TRBJ2-3): GAGVSQSPSNKVTEKGKDVELRCDPISGHTALYWYRQSLGQGLEFLIYFQGNSAPDKSGLPSDRFSAERTGGSVSTLTIQRTQQEDSAVYLCASSPEVTSQRTDTQYFGPGTRLTVL.

This rearrangement joins TRBV5-6 to TRBJ2-7, with 9 bases lining up with TRBD1. The germline CDR1 and CDR2 sequences are SGHDT and YYEEEE. The CDR3 spans 16 residues. J was trimmed by 1 base and V by 4 bases; bases with no gene match: 9. The DNA for the CDR3 is TGTGCCAGCAGCACCGCGGACAGGGGCGGGTCCTACGAGCAGTACTTC. This translates into CASSTADRGGSYEQYF. Full variable domain (outside the CDR3, taken from reference TRBV5-6 and TRBJ2-7): DAGVTQSPTHLIKTRGQQVTLRCSPKSGHDTVSWYQQALGQGPQFIFQYYEEEERQRGNFPDRFSGHQFPNYSSELNVNALLLGDSALYLCASSTADRGGSYEQYFGPGTRLTVT.

V usage is TRBV7-3 and J usage is TRBJ2-6, with TRBD1 as a possible D gene (6 bases). Trimming cost V 5 bases and J 0 bases, with 23 bases left between them. CDR3 length equals 20 residues. Germline CDR1 reads SGHTA; CDR2 reads FQGTGA. CDR3 loop: CASSQRAVDRPSSGANVLTF. In DNA form, the CDR3 reads TGTGCCAGCAGCCAACGGGCCGTGGACAGACCGTCCTCTGGGGCCAACGTCCTGACTTTC.

The rearrangement links TRBV5-1 to TRBJ1-2, with D perhaps matching TRBD1 (6 bases). Germline V gene sequence: CDR1 SGHRS, CDR2 YFSETQ. Deletions cut 6 bases from V and 1 base from J, with 19 bases between. The CDR3 spans 16 residues. CDR3 loop: CASTSGGGANNYGYTF. For the CDR3, the DNA is TGCGCCAGCACCTCTGGAGGGGGGGCAAATAACTATGGCTACACCTTC.

The genes are TRBV6-5 and TRBJ2-7, with 10 bases lining up with TRBD2. CDR1 is MNHEY, CDR2 SVGAGI, per germline. There are 16 residues in the CDR3. J gave up 0 bases and V 0 bases, and 2 bases lay outside the gene matches. DNA for the CDR3: TGTGCCAGCAGTTACTCTAGCGGGAGGCGCTCCTACGAGCAGTACTTC. Translating it yields CASSYSSGRRSYEQYF.

The chain joins TRBV7-2 to TRBJ2-3, with unresolved D. This CDR3 is built from 15 residues. V was pared by 1 base and J by 4 bases, with 12 bases between. Germline CDR1 is SGHTA and CDR2 is FQGNSA. CDR3 DNA sequence: TGTGCCAGCAGCTTAGTTAGAGCTACCCCAGATACGCAGTATTTT. It translates to CASSLVRATPDTQYF.

V is TRBV5-1 and J is TRBJ2-6; 9 bases match TRBD1. The V and J ends lost 2 bases and 0 bases, in that order; junction bases with no gene match: 3. The CDR3 is made up of 17 amino acids. Germline lookup yields CDR1 SGHRS and CDR2 YFSETQ. CDR3 DNA sequence: TGCGCCAGCAGCTTAGGGACAGGGCTCTCTGGGGCCAACGTCCTGACTTTC. The encoded protein is CASSLGTGLSGANVLTF.

V usage is TRBV15 and J usage is TRBJ1-5; 12 positions agree with TRBD1. V trimming: 3 bases; J trimming: 6 bases; junction bases outside the gene matches: 6. The CDR3 consists of 16 residues. CDR1 is LNHNV and CDR2 is YYDKDF in the germline V gene (reference sequence). CDR3 loop: CATSRGTGGRGQPQHF. The CDR3 nucleotides read TGTGCCACCAGCAGGGGGACAGGGGGCCGGGGTCAGCCCCAGCATTTT. Full variable domain (rest looked up from reference TRBV15 and TRBJ1-5): DAMVIQNPRYQVTQFGKPVTLSCSQTLNHNVMYWYQQKSSQAPKLLFHYYDKDFNNEADTPDNFQSRRPNTSFCFLDIRSPGLGDTAMYLCATSRGTGGRGQPQHFGDGTRLSIL.

The chain links TRBV3-1 (or the pseudogene TRBV3-2) to TRBJ1-4; the match to TRBD1 covers 7 bases. This CDR3 is 15 amino acids long. V lost 2 bases and J lost 8; bases outside the gene matches: 8. Germline V gives CDR1 LGHDT, CDR2 YNNKEL (reference sequence). CDR3 bases: TGTGCCAGCAGCCAATATGCCCAGGGGGGCGAAAAACTGTTTTTT. Its protein product is CASSQYAQGGEKLFF.

The chain uses TRBV7-3 and TRBJ2-5, with D uncertain. The CDR3 has 13 amino acids. Germline values: CDR1 SGHTA, CDR2 FQGTGA. V was pared by 5 bases and J by 5 bases, with 12 bases between. Written as DNA, the CDR3 is TGTGCCAGCAGCGACCAAGCGCGGGAGACCCAGTACTTC. Encoded protein: CASSDQARETQYF.

The rearrangement links TRBV7-9 to TRBJ2-7; 10 bases line up with TRBD1. The CDR3 has 13 amino acids. Germline CDR1 is SEHNR and CDR2 is FQNEAQ (reference sequence). Unmatched junction bases numbered 3, after V lost 5 bases and J lost 5 bases. DNA of the CDR3: TGTGCCAGCAGCCCCGGGACAGGGGACGAGCAGTACTTC. It is translated as CASSPGTGDEQYF.

In this sample, this clone turned up a few times. The CDR3, as DNA: TGTGCCAGCAGCTTGACGAGAGCTAACTCTGGGGCCAACGTCCTGACTTTC. Amino acids: CASSLTRANSGANVLTF. The chain joins TRBV5-5 to TRBJ2-6; D is unresolved. CDR1 SGHKS and CDR2 YYEKEE come from the germline V gene (reference sequence). V lost 1 base and J lost 0, with 11 bases in between. The CDR3 has 17 residues.

The V call is TRBV18, the J call TRBJ1-5, with TRBD1 matching over 9 bases. Trimming at V came to 1 base and at J to 6 bases, leaving 7 bases not matched to a gene. The CDR3 has 16 amino acids. CDR1 and CDR2 (germline): KGHSH, LQKENI. The CDR3 sequence is CASSPRRDRDVQPQHF. CDR3 DNA sequence: TGTGCCAGCTCACCACGCCGGGACAGGGATGTTCAGCCCCAGCATTTT.

This clone has just one count. The chain couples TRBV15 to TRBJ2-2, with 8 positions matching TRBD2. The CDR3 covers 15 residues. Germline CDR1 LNHNV, CDR2 YYDKDF (reference sequence). The V and J ends lost 8 bases and 5 bases, in that order; junction bases with no gene match: 10. The CDR3 reads CATGHGTSGTGELFF. The DNA for the CDR3 is TGTGCCACCGGCCACGGGACTAGTGGGACCGGGGAGCTGTTTTTT.

This chain connects TRBV19 to TRBJ2-2; TRBD2 might be the D (6 bases). The V gene's germline CDR1 is LNHDA and CDR2 SQIVND (reference sequence). The ends were cut back, 4 bases at V and 6 bases at J, with 15 bases in the middle. The CDR3 loop spans 15 amino acids. The CDR3 coding sequence is TGTGCCAGTAGTAAATCCGGGACTTCCCCCGGGGAGCTGTTTTTT. Translation gives CASSKSGTSPGELFF.

V gene TRBV19 combines with J gene TRBJ1-5; no firm D call. V was trimmed by 3 bases and J by 2 bases, leaving 14 bases between them. CDR3 size: 16 residues. From germline, CDR1 is LNHDA and CDR2 SQIVND (reference sequence). The DNA of the CDR3 is TGTGCCAGTAGTATTATCGGGGTTTCGCGCAATCAGCCCCAGCATTTT. Protein: CASSIIGVSRNQPQHF.

The chain has TRBV1 and TRBJ2-5; whether TRBD2, the table's D call, matches the DNA was not checked. TRBV1 is a recognized pseudogene. The CDR3 contains 14 residues. CDR3 sequence (DNA): TGCACCACTCAGACTAGCGGGTCGCAAGAGACCCAGTACTTC. Residues: CTTQTSGSQETQYF.

The chain's CDR3 is CASSEDRGPDTQYF. CDR3 nucleotide sequence: TGTGCCAGCAGTGAGGACAGGGGCCCAGATACGCAGTATTTT. The chain carries TRBV2 and TRBJ2-3; 9 nucleotides align to TRBD1. This CDR3 has 14 residues. CDR1 and CDR2 from the germline V gene are SNHLY and FYNNEI. The junction had 2 bases not matched to a gene; V was cut back by 3 bases and J by 4 bases.

J is TRBJ1-6 and V is TRBV6-5, with D possibly being TRBD1 (6 bases). The CDR3 contains 15 residues. The germline V and J ends were trimmed by 2 bases and 7 bases, with 12 bases remaining between them. Per germline, CDR1 MNHEY and CDR2 SVGAGI. The CDR3 reads CASSYGRQENSPLHF. The CDR3 bases are TGTGCCAGCAGTTACGGAAGACAGGAGAATTCACCCCTCCACTTT.

V and J are TRBV28 and TRBJ1-6; 7 positions match TRBD1. The ends lost 3 bases at V and 6 bases at J; junction bases unmatched: 8. This CDR3 has 16 residues. Germline V gives CDR1 MDHEN, CDR2 SYDVKM. The CDR3 DNA sequence: TGTGCCAGCAGTTTTCTGGGACAGTTTATTAATTCACCCCTCCACTTT. It yields the protein CASSFLGQFINSPLHF.

The chain is built from TRBV6-2 or TRBV6-3 and TRBJ2-7; D remains unclear. Trimming took off 2 bases at V and 7 bases at J, with 6 bases between the two ends. Germline CDR1 reads MNHEY; CDR2 reads SVGEGT. The CDR3 has 11 amino acids. The CDR3 DNA reads TGTGCCAGCAGTTACCCCAATGAGCAGTACTTC. Translating gives CASSYPNEQYF.

The chain uses TRBV28 and TRBJ1-6; D is perhaps TRBD1 (5 bases). From germline, CDR1 is MDHEN and CDR2 SYDVKM. Between the trimmed V and J ends, which lost 1 base and 1 base, there was a span of 14 bases. The CDR3 spans 18 residues. CDR3 nucleotides: TGTGCCAGCAGTTTATCCCCAGGGCTAAGGTCCTATAATTCACCCCTCCACTTT. Protein: CASSLSPGLRSYNSPLHF.

This clone was recorded only once. The chain employs TRBV28 and TRBJ2-7, with 8 bases fitting TRBD2. The ends lost 8 bases at V and 3 bases at J; junction bases unmatched: 6. CDR1 is MDHEN and CDR2 is SYDVKM in the germline V gene. This CDR3 comprises 13 residues. The DNA for the CDR3 is TGTGCCAGCTTGAGCGGGAGAATCTACGAGCAGTACTTC. Its translation is CASLSGRIYEQYF.

The chain carries TRBV6-1 and TRBJ1-2, with no clear D. V lost 1 base and J lost 8, with 14 bases in between. The CDR3 length is 14 residues. Looked up from germline, CDR1 is MNHNS and CDR2 is SASEGT. The CDR3 DNA sequence: TGTGCCAGCAGTGAAGTAACAGCAGGCCGCGGCTACACCTTC. This codes for CASSEVTAGRGYTF.

The chain carries TRBV19 and TRBJ1-5, with TRBD1 matching 9 bases. The CDR3 is made up of 14 amino acids. The germline gives CDR1 LNHDA, CDR2 SQIVND (reference sequence). J gave up 5 bases and V 6 bases, and 5 bases lay outside the gene matches. CDR3 sequence: CASRIQGADQPQHF. CDR3 bases: TGTGCCAGTAGGATACAGGGGGCCGATCAGCCCCAGCATTTT.

This clone was picked up a small number of times. V and J are TRBV3-1 (or the pseudogene TRBV3-2) and TRBJ2-5; D perhaps matches TRBD1 (7 bases). Germline lookup yields CDR1 LGHDT and CDR2 YNNKEL (reference sequence). Trimming took 0 bases from V and 5 from J, leaving 16 bases between them. CDR3 length: 16 residues. The CDR3 DNA reads TGTGCCAGCAGCCAAGATTGGGCAGGGGGGCGGGAGACCCAGTACTTC. Protein: CASSQDWAGGRETQYF.